This T cell receptor beta chain was sequenced in a study of T cells in localized non-small cell lung cancer (dated by TCRdb to 2020 to 2022). Looking at the study overall: The study analyzed T cell repertoires of hundreds of early-stage NSCLC patients, comparing tumors and uninvolved tumor-adjacent lungs. The cohort comprised roughly 240 treatment-naïve NSCLC patients with resected, localized lung tumors. A mean age of about 66 years was recorded for the NSCLC patients, of whom more than 120 were male and about a hundred were female.

At diagnosis, peripheral blood, uninvolved tumor-adjacent lung and tumor were collected and were preserved as a mix of fresh-frozen and FFPE material. For TCR repertoire profiling, blood samples were analyzed in the form of peripheral blood mononuclear cells. TCR beta CDR3 regions were sequenced from DNA using the immunoSEQ Assay. Per the authors' processing: To compute T cell density, TCR beta template counts were normalized to usable DNA, which was estimated by amplifying housekeeping genes. Using the preseqR package, richness was estimated by extrapolating to 120,000 templates for tissue samples and 400,000 templates for PBMC samples. Clonality was defined by subtracting Pielou's evenness from one. To identify tissue-enriched TCRs, differential abundance testing was run on productive amino-acid clonotypes with a minimum total count of 5 and an alpha of 0.1. The Jaccard Index and the Morisita Overlap Index were used to measure repertoire overlap between compartments. TCR beta CDR3s were clustered by GLIPH together with public tetramer-defined viral CDR3s, and at least three viral sequences plus V-gene enrichment were required for viral motifs. Entries here come from immuneACCESS through TCRdb and include only in-frame sequences with V and J called. Some clones fail to appear in such tables; in the studies checked, an unresolved V gene covers under half of the shortfall, and the cause of the remainder is unknown. That table supplies the V and J calls and clone size; D and trimming were determined from the DNA. Present in this sample are about 62,000 clones, 80% to 90% of which were seen just once. The ten largest clones take up 4.7% of the sample.

As regards this clone: Its cognate antigen has yet to be identified. No much larger clone exists at a distance of one base, and base qualities are not known.

Here is what the overall study found, with its caveats: A median of 57 of the top 100 tumor clones were detected in paired uninvolved adjacent lung, and 25 to 35 of these tumor clones were also found among the top 100 clones of the paired uninvolved adjacent lung. Higher blood T cell density associated with longer overall survival, while higher adjacent-lung clonality associated with shorter survival. Because multi-region tumor sequencing was not performed, intratumor heterogeneity could not be ruled out. Uninvolved tumor-adjacent lung showed the highest T cell clonality, higher than tumor, which suggests more focused antigenic responses in the uninvolved tumor-adjacent lung. Because the study design was exploratory, TCR variables were selected using unadjusted p-values without false-discovery rate correction.

The sequence derives from a man aged 40-75 years with stage II lung adenocarcinoma. The specimen was PBMCs, collected before any cancer treatment.

The CDR3 region: CASSETSSSRAFF. The bases read TGTGCCAGCAGTGAGACATCTTCGAGCCGCGCTTTCTTT. The chain is encoded by TRBV6-4 joined to TRBJ1-1, with no D gene named confidently. Including the terminal cysteine and phenylalanine, the CDR3 comprises 13 residues. Just CDR3 DNA is preserved here, 39 bases in frame from base 1. The germline V gene supplies CDR1 MRHNA and CDR2 SNTAGT. V is pared back by 3 bases and J by 11 bases, with 16 bases lying between the germline termini.